One sample yielded the 8 T cell receptor beta chains listed below, sequenced in a study of shared clonotypes between healthy human individuals. Only in-frame clones appear in the TCRdb table, and some are missing; sequencing was by immunoSEQ multiplex PCR. The table shows millions of clones, with 85% to 95% occurring only once. Sequencing was carried out using naive CD4+ T cells sorted from blood. Specified subset: CD45RA+ positively selected. These receptors all stem from a man aged 18 to 35 in good health.

Regarding this clone: The same CDR3 is also encoded by other DNA sequences in this sample. The V call is TRBV30, the J call TRBJ2-7; no firm D call. The CDR3 spans 13 residues. Trimming cost V 3 bases and J 0 bases, with 9 bases left between them. Germline V gene data show CDR1 as GTSNPN and CDR2 as SVGIG (reference sequence). CDR3 sequence reads: CAWSAGVSYEQYF. The CDR3 DNA follows: TGTGCCTGGAGCGCTGGAGTCTCCTACGAGCAGTACTTC.

The V call is TRBV30, the J call TRBJ2-3, with D possibly TRBD2 on 6 matching bases. The V gene's germline CDR1 is GTSNPN and CDR2 SVGIG (reference sequence). This CDR3 spans 15 amino acids. The ends were cut back, 0 bases at V and 0 bases at J, with 10 bases in the middle. In nucleotides, the CDR3 is TGTGCCTGGAGTGTAACGGGGGACAGCACAGATACGCAGTATTTT. It translates to CAWSVTGDSTDTQYF.

About this clone itself: At one boundary the junction diverges from the germline segment, which might be a read error. V and J are TRBV28 and TRBJ1-1, with D possibly matching TRBD1 (6 bases). The CDR3 loop spans 15 amino acids. Germline loops: CDR1 MDHEN, CDR2 SYDVKM. The CDR3 DNA follows: TGTGCCAGCAGTCCAAGACCCCAGGGGAACGCTGAAGCTTTCTTT. Translated: CASSPRPQGNAEAFF.

The V and J genes are TRBV4-2 and TRBJ1-4, with 8 positions matching TRBD1. V trimming: 0 bases; J trimming: 10 bases; junction bases outside the gene matches: 16. The CDR3 is 18 amino acids. Germline-derived CDR1 and CDR2 are LGHNA and YNFKEQ. The CDR3 DNA is TGTGCCAGCAGCCAAGATCCTCAACAGGGGGGGACATTTGGAAAACTGTTTTTT. It yields the protein CASSQDPQQGGTFGKLFF.

For the CDR3, the DNA is TGTGCCTGGAGTGTACCGGAACTAGCGAGAGGGGAGCAGTACTTC. The encoded protein is CAWSVPELARGEQYF. The chain links TRBV30 to TRBJ2-7; 7 bases align to TRBD2. V was pared by 0 bases and J by 7 bases, with 12 bases of the junction left unmatched. The CDR3 has 15 residues. CDR1 and CDR2 from the germline V gene are GTSNPN and SVGIG (reference sequence).

Comment on this clone: The same CDR3 can be traced to other DNA sequences in this sample. CDR3: CASRGDSYNEQFF. The CDR3 DNA follows: TGTGCCAGCAGAGGGGACAGTTACAATGAGCAGTTCTTC. This sequence joins TRBV2 and TRBJ2-1; 7 nucleotides match TRBD1. The J segment lost 4 bases and the V segment lost 6 bases, leaving 3 bases of the junction unmatched. The CDR3 length is 13 residues. CDR1 is SNHLY, CDR2 FYNNEI, per germline. Full variable domain (outside the CDR3, taken from reference TRBV2 and TRBJ2-1): EPEVTQTPSHQVTQMGQEVILRCVPISNHLYFYWYRQILGQKVEFLVSFYNNEISEKSEIFDDQFSVERPDGSNFTLKIRSTKLEDSAMYFCASRGDSYNEQFFGPGTRLTVL.

This chain joins TRBV5-6 and TRBJ1-6; perhaps TRBD1 as D (6 bases). Trimming removed 1 base from V and 9 bases from J, with 20 bases in between. This CDR3 is built from 17 residues. Germline lookup yields CDR1 SGHDT and CDR2 YYEEEE. CDR3 DNA: TGTGCCAGCAGCTTGAGGGGGACCGGGCTGTTTAGTTCACCCCTCCACTTT. This codes for CASSLRGTGLFSSPLHF. Combining the CDR3 with reference TRBV5-6 and TRBJ1-6 gives the whole variable domain DAGVTQSPTHLIKTRGQQVTLRCSPKSGHDTVSWYQQALGQGPQFIFQYYEEEERQRGNFPDRFSGHQFPNYSSELNVNALLLGDSALYLCASSLRGTGLFSSPLHFGNGTRLTVT.

The V and J genes are TRBV7-8 and TRBJ2-7, with D possibly being TRBD1 (5 bases). Germline V gene sequence: CDR1 SGHVS, CDR2 FQNEAQ. The CDR3 covers 16 residues. Trimming pared 0 bases from V and 0 bases from J, leaving 12 bases between. The CDR3 loop reads CASSLAGRTISYEQYF. The CDR3 DNA reads as TGTGCCAGCAGCTTAGCGGGCAGGACAATCTCCTACGAGCAGTACTTC.